This TCR beta chain was captured in a study of Ad26.COV2.S vaccination and SARS-CoV-2 variants. Trimming left V 6 bases short and J 1 base short, with 11 bases between. In germline, CDR1 is LNHDA, CDR2 SQIVND (reference sequence). The CDR3 runs 14 residues. Produced via immunoSEQ multiplex PCR; TCRdb's table is partial and in-frame only. Here the sample spans 300,000 to 400,000 clones, 80% to 90% being singletons. Noted treatment: about 20 received Ad26.COV2.S at low or high dose, single or two shots; 5 received placebo; per-sample allocation not given. The investigators took samples on day 63 after the first vaccine or placebo injection. The study used a vaccine consisting of an Ad26 vector that expressed Wuhan-strain SARS-CoV-2 spike. A word on this clone: Its specificity is not known.

Findings and caveats of the study: Once vaccination had occurred, spike-specific CD8+ and CD4+ T cell responses reportedly showed substantial breadth. Vaccine and placebo recipients had similar non-spike TCR breadth.

Sequencing was performed on peripheral blood, taken in a trial of Ad26.COV2.S vaccine versus placebo. This sequence was found in a person aged 18-60 years who received the Ad26.COV2.S COVID-19 vaccine or a placebo. The chain couples TRBV19 to TRBJ2-3; D gene uncertain. The CDR3 loop reads CASSRYRGTDTQYF. The CDR3 region has the DNA TGTGCCAGTAGCAGGTACCGGGGCACAGATACGCAGTATTTT.